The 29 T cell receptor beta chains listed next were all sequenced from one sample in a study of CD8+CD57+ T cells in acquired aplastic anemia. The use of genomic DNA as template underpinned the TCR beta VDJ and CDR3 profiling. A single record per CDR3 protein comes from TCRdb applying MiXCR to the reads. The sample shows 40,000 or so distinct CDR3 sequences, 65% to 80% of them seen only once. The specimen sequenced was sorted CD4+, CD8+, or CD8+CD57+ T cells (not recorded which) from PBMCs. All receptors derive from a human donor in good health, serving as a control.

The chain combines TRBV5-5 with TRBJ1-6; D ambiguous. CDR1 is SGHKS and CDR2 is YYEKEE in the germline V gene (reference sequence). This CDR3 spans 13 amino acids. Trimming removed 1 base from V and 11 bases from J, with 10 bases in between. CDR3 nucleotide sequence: TGTGCCAGCAGCTTGACCCAAAGTCCACCCCTCCACTTT. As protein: CASSLTQSPPLHF. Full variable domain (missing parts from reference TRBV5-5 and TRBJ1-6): DAGVTQSPTHLIKTRGQQVTLRCSPISGHKSVSWYQQVLGQGPQFIFQYYEKEERGRGNFPDRFSARQFPNYSSELNVNALLLGDSALYLCASSLTQSPPLHFGNGTRLTVT.

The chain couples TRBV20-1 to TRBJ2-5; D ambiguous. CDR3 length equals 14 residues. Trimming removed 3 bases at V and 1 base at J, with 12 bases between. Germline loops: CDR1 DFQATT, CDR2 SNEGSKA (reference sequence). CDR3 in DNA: TGCAGTGCTAGCGCTCAGACATCCCAAGAGACCCAGTACTTC. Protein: CSASAQTSQETQYF.

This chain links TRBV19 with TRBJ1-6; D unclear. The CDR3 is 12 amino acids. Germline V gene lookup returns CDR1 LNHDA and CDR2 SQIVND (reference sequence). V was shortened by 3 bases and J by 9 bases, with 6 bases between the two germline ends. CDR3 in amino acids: CASSMAPSPLHF. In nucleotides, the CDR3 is TGTGCCAGTAGTATGGCTCCTTCACCCCTCCACTTT.

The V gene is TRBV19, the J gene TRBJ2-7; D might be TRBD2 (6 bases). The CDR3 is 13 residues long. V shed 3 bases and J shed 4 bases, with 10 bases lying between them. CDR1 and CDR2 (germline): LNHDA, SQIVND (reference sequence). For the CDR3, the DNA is TGTGCCAGTAGTATTACCGGAGGGTACGAGCAGTACTTC. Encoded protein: CASSITGGYEQYF.

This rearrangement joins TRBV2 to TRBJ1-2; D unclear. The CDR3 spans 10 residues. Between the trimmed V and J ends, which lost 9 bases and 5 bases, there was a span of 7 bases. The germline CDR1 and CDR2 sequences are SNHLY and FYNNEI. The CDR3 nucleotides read TGTGCCAGGAGGGATTATGGCTACACCTTC. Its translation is CARRDYGYTF.

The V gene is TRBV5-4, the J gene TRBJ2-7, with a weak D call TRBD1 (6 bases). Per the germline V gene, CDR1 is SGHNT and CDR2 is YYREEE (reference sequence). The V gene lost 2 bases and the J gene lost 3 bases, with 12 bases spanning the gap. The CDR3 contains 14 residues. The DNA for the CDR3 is TGTGCCAGCAGCTTAGGGACAAAGAACTACGAGCAGTACTTC. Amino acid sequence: CASSLGTKNYEQYF.

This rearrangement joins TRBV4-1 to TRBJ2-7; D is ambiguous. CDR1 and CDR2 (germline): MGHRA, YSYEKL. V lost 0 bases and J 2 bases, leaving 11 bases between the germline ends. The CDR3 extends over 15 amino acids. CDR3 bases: TGCGCCAGCAGCCAAGAGGGGTCTGAAACCTACGAGCAGTACTTC. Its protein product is CASSQEGSETYEQYF.

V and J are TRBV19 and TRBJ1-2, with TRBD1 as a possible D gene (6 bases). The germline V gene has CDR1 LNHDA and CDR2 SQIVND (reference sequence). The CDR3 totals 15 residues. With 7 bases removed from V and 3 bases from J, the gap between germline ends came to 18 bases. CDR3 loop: CASIEDRRRDYGYTF. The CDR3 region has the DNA TGTGCCAGTATAGAGGACAGACGGAGGGACTATGGCTACACCTTC.

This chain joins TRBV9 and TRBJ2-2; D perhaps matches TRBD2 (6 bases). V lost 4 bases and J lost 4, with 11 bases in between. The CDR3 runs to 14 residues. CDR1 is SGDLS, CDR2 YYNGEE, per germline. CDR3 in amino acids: CASSLGRGTGELFF. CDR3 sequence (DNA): TGTGCCAGCAGCTTAGGGCGGGGCACCGGGGAGCTGTTTTTT. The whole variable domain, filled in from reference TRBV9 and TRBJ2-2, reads DSGVTQTPKHLITATGQRVTLRCSPRSGDLSVYWYQQSLDQGLQFLIQYYNGEERAKGNILERFSAQQFPDLHSELNLSSLELGDSALYFCASSLGRGTGELFFGEGSRLTVL.

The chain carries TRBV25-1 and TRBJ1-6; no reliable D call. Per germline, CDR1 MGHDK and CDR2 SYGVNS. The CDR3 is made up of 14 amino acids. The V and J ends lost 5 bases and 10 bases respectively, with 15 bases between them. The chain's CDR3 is CASSLGSLGSPLHF. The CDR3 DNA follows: TGTGCCAGCAGTCTCGGGAGTTTGGGGTCACCCCTCCACTTT. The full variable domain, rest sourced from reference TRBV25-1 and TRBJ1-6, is EADIYQTPRYLVIGTGKKITLECSQTMGHDKMYWYQQDPGMELHLIHYSYGVNSTEKGDLSSESTVSRIRTEHFPLTLESARPSHTSQYLCASSLGSLGSPLHFGNGTRLTVT.

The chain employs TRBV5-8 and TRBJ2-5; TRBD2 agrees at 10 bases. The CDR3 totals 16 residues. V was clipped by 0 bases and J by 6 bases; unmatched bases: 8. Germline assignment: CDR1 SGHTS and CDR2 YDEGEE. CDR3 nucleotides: TGTGCCAGCAGCTTGGCTACGATTAGCGGGGGGAAGACCCAGTACTTC. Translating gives CASSLATISGGKTQYF.

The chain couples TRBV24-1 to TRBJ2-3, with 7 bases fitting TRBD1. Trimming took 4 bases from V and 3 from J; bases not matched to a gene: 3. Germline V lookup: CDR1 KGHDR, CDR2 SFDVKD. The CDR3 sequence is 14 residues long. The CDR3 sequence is CATSEGRGTDTQYF. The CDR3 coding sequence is TGTGCCACCAGTGAGGGCAGGGGGACAGATACGCAGTATTTT.

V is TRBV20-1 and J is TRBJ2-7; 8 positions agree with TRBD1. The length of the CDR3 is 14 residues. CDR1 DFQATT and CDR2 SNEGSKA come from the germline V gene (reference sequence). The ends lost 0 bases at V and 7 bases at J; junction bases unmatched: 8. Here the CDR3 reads CSARDPRTGWEQYF. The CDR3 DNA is TGCAGTGCTAGAGATCCAAGGACAGGGTGGGAGCAGTACTTC.

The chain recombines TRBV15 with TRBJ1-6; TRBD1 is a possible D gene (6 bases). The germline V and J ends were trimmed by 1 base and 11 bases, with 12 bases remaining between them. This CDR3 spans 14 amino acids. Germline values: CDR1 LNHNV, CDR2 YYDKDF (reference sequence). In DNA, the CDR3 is TGTGCCACCAGCAGAGGGCAGGGGAACCCACCCCTCCACTTT. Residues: CATSRGQGNPPLHF.

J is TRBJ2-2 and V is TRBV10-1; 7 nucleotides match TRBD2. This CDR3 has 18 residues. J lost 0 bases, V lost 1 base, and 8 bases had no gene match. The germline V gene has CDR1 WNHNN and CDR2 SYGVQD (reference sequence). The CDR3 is CASSEFASGTSNTGELFF. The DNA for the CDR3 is TGCGCCAGCAGTGAGTTTGCTAGCGGAACCTCGAACACCGGGGAGCTGTTTTTT.

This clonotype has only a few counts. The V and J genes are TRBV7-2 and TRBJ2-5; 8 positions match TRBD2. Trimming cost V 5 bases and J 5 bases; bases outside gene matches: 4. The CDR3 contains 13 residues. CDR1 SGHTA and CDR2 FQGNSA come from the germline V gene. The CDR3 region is CASSISGGETQYF. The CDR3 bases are TGTGCCAGCAGCATCAGCGGGGGTGAGACCCAGTACTTC.

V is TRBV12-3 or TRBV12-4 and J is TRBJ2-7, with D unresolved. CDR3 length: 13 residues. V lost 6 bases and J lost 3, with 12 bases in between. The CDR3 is CASSPSVYYEQYF. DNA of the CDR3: TGTGCCAGCAGCCCGAGCGTCTACTACGAGCAGTACTTC.

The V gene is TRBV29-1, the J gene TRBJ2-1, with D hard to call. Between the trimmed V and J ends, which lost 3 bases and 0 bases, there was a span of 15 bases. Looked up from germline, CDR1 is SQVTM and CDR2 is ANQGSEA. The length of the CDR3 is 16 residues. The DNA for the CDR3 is TGCAGCGTTGACGGGTGGGATCCGAGCTCCTACAATGAGCAGTTCTTC. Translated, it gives CSVDGWDPSSYNEQFF.

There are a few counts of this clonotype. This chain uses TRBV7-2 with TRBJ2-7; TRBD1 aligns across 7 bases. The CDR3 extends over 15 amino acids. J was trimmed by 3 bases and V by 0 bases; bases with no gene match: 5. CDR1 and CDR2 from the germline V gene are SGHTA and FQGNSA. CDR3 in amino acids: CASSLAGTENYEQYF. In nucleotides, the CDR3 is TGTGCCAGCAGCTTAGCCGGGACAGAGAACTACGAGCAGTACTTC.

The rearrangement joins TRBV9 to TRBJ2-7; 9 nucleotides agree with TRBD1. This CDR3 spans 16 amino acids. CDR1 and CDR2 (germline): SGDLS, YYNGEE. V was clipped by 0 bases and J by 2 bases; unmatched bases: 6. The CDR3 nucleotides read TGTGCCAGCAGCGTAGCTGACAGGGGGTCAACCTACGAGCAGTACTTC. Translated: CASSVADRGSTYEQYF.

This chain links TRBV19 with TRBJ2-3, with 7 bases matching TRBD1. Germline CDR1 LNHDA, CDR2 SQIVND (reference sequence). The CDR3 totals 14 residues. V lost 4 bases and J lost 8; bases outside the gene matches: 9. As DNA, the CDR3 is TGTGCCAGTAGTACCACGAGACAGGGACGTACGCAGTATTTT. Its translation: CASSTTRQGRTQYF. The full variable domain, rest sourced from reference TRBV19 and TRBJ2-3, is DGGITQSPKYLFRKEGQNVTLSCEQNLNHDAMYWYRQDPGQGLRLIYYSQIVNDFQKGDIAEGYSVSREKKESFPLTVTSAQKNPTAFYLCASSTTRQGRTQYFGPGTRLTVL.

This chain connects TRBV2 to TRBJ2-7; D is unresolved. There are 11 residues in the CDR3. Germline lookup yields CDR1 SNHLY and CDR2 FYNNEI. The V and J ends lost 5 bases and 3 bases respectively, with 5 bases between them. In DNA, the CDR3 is TGTGCCAGCAGTTACGACTACGAGCAGTACTTC. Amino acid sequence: CASSYDYEQYF.

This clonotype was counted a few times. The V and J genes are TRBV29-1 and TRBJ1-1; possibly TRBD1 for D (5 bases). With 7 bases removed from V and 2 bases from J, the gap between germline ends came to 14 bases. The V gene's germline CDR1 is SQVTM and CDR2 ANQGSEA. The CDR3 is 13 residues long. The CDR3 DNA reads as TGCAGCGGCGCGGGACGGACAAACACTGAAGCTTTCTTT. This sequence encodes CSGAGRTNTEAFF.

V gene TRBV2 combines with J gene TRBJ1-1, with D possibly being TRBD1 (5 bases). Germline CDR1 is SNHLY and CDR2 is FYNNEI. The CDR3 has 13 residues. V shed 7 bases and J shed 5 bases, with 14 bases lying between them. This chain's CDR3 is CASNRVRETEAFF. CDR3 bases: TGTGCCAGCAATCGGGTCAGGGAGACTGAAGCTTTCTTT.

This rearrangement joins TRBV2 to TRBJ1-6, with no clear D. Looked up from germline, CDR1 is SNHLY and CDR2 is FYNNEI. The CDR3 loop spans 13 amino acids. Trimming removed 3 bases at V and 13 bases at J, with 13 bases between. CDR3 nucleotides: TGTGCCAGCAGTGAGACGAGAACCGGGCCCCTCCACTTT. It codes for CASSETRTGPLHF.

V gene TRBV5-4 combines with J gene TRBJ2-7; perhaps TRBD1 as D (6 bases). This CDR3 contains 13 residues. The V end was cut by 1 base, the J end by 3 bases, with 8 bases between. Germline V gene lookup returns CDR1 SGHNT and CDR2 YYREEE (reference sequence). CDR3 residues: CASSLRGIYEQYF. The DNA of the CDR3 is TGTGCCAGCAGCTTGAGGGGGATCTACGAGCAGTACTTC.

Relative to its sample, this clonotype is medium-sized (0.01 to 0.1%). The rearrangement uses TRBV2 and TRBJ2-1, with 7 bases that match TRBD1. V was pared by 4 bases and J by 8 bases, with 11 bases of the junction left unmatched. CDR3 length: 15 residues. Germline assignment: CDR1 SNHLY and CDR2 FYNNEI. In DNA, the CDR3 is TGTGCCAGCAGTGTTGTCGACAGGGAAGGGGATGAGCAGTTCTTC. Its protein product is CASSVVDREGDEQFF.

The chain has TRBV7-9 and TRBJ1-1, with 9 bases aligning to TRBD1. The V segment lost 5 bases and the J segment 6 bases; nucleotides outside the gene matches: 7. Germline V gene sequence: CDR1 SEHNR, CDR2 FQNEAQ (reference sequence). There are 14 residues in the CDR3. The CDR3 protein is CASSRRDRVPEAFF. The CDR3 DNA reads TGTGCCAGCAGCCGACGGGACAGGGTCCCTGAAGCTTTCTTT.

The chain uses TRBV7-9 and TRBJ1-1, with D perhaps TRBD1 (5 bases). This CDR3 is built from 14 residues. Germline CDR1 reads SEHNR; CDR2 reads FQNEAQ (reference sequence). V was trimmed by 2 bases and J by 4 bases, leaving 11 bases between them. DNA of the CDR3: TGTGCCAGCAGCTTACAGGGTACGGTCACTGAAGCTTTCTTT. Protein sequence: CASSLQGTVTEAFF.